The 14 T cell receptor beta chains below come from one sample, sequenced in a study of blood T cell repertoires in COVID-19. Sequencing was performed with immunoSEQ multiplex PCR; in TCRdb, only in-frame clones are kept and a portion is missing. This sample carries about 250,000 clones, roughly 84% of them seen once, and the ten largest clones take approximately 1.5%. The sample comprised peripheral blood. The source is a woman aged 40 to 50 who had recovered from COVID-19.

The rearrangement uses TRBV18 and TRBJ1-4; 7 bases agree with TRBD1. The CDR3 runs 14 residues. CDR1 and CDR2 (germline): KGHSH, LQKENI. Trimming took 4 bases from V and 6 from J; bases not matched to a gene: 5. CDR3 sequence (DNA): TGTGCCAGCTCACTCCTAGACAGGGATGAAAAACTGTTTTTT. This encodes CASSLLDRDEKLFF. The full variable domain, its missing parts supplied by reference TRBV18 and TRBJ1-4, is NAGVMQNPRHLVRRRGQEARLRCSPMKGHSHVYWYRQLPEEGLKFMVYLQKENIIDESGMPKERFSAEFPKEGPSILRIQQVVRGDSAAYFCASSLLDRDEKLFFGSGTQLSVL.

The rearrangement joins TRBV27 to TRBJ2-2; 9 positions agree with TRBD2. J gave up 1 base and V 6 bases, and 6 bases lay outside the gene matches. This CDR3 comprises 16 residues. CDR1 is MNHEY, CDR2 SMNVEV, per germline (reference sequence). CDR3 DNA: TGTGCCAGCAGCCCTCTAGCGGGGCGGAACACCGGGGAGCTGTTTTTT. Residues: CASSPLAGRNTGELFF.

The rearrangement links TRBV6-5 to TRBJ1-2; D unclear. This CDR3 region has 15 residues. Germline loops: CDR1 MNHEY, CDR2 SVGAGI. V lost 7 bases and J 2 bases, leaving 17 bases between the germline ends. The CDR3, as DNA: TGTGCCAGCACTCTACTGGCGGCTGGGAACTATGGCTACACCTTC. This sequence encodes CASTLLAAGNYGYTF.

CDR3 sequence reads: CASLGGNTEAFF. The CDR3 nucleotides are TGTGCCAGCCTGGGGGGGAACACTGAAGCTTTCTTT. This chain uses TRBV7-6 with TRBJ1-1; D perhaps matches TRBD1 (5 bases). The CDR3 has 12 amino acids. Between the trimmed V and J ends, which lost 8 bases and 1 base, there was a span of 8 bases. The germline V gene has CDR1 SGHVS and CDR2 FNYEAQ.

The chain uses TRBV19 and TRBJ1-3, with TRBD1 matching over 7 bases. V shed 4 bases and J 3 bases; nucleotides not matched to a gene: 3. Germline CDR1 and CDR2: LNHDA and SQIVND (reference sequence). CDR3 length: 14 residues. In DNA, the CDR3 is TGTGCCAGTAGTAGGAACAGGGGTGGAAACACCATATATTTT. This sequence encodes CASSRNRGGNTIYF.

This clone was detected only a few times. The genes are TRBV2 and TRBJ1-5, with D perhaps TRBD1 (6 bases). CDR3 length: 14 amino acids. CDR1 is SNHLY, CDR2 FYNNEI, per germline. V lost 10 bases, J lost 3 bases, and 16 bases lay in between. The chain's CDR3 is CATSQGQNNQPQHF. The CDR3 nucleotides are TGTGCCACCTCCCAGGGGCAGAACAATCAGCCCCAGCATTTT.

This rearrangement joins TRBV19 to TRBJ1-3; D is uncertain. Per germline, CDR1 LNHDA and CDR2 SQIVND (reference sequence). Trimming stripped 1 base from V and 0 bases from J, with 10 bases between. The CDR3 is 16 residues long. CDR3 loop: CASSIGLRPSGNTIYF. The CDR3 coding sequence is TGTGCCAGTAGTATAGGGCTGCGGCCCTCTGGAAACACCATATATTTT.

The table lists this clone with many counts. V usage is TRBV11-3 and J usage is TRBJ1-6; no definite D call. Trimming shortened V by 6 bases and J by 8 bases, and 11 bases separated the two germline ends. The CDR3 length is 13 residues. Germline CDR1 SGHNT, CDR2 YENEEA. This chain's CDR3 is CASSLREDSPLHF. CDR3 coding DNA: TGTGCCAGCAGTCTACGAGAGGATTCACCCCTCCACTTT. Filled out from reference TRBV11-3 and TRBJ1-6, the complete variable domain reads EAGVVQSPRYKIIEKKQPVAFWCNPISGHNTLYWYLQNLGQGPELLIRYENEEAVDDSQLPKDRFSAERLKGVDSTLKIQPAELGDSAVYLCASSLREDSPLHFGNGTRLTVT.

The chain is built from TRBV6-4 and TRBJ2-6; D not resolved. Trimming pared 0 bases from V and 1 base from J, leaving 4 bases between. This CDR3 comprises 15 residues. Germline CDR1 is MRHNA and CDR2 is SNTAGT. CDR3 DNA sequence: TGTGCCAGCAGTGACTCGAGGTCTGGGGCCAACGTCCTGACTTTC. It is translated as CASSDSRSGANVLTF.

This clone was counted a single time. The V call is TRBV19, the J call TRBJ2-1; D is perhaps TRBD1 (5 bases). CDR3 length: 15 amino acids. The germline gives CDR1 LNHDA, CDR2 SQIVND (reference sequence). The V and J ends lost 8 bases and 5 bases respectively, with 19 bases between them. The CDR3 spells CASQRGTWGDNEQFF. In DNA, the CDR3 is TGTGCCAGTCAAAGGGGAACCTGGGGCGACAATGAGCAGTTCTTC.

J is TRBJ1-6 and V is TRBV2, with TRBD1 as a possible D gene (5 bases). V dropped 7 bases and J dropped 0 bases, with 13 bases sitting between them. This CDR3 is built from 16 residues. Germline lookup yields CDR1 SNHLY and CDR2 FYNNEI. This chain's CDR3 is CASIWGLSSYNSPLHF. For the CDR3, the DNA is TGTGCCAGCATCTGGGGCCTAAGCTCCTATAATTCACCCCTCCACTTT. Based on the CDR3 plus reference TRBV2 and TRBJ1-6, the full variable domain is EPEVTQTPSHQVTQMGQEVILRCVPISNHLYFYWYRQILGQKVEFLVSFYNNEISEKSEIFDDQFSVERPDGSNFTLKIRSTKLEDSAMYFCASIWGLSSYNSPLHFGNGTRLTVT.

The gene calls are TRBV14 and TRBJ1-2; D uncertain. V was shortened by 1 base and J by 3 bases, with 6 bases between the two germline ends. The CDR3 is 13 amino acids. The germline V gene has CDR1 SGHDN and CDR2 FVKESK. CDR3 sequence reads: CASSQVRDYGYTF. Here the CDR3 DNA reads TGTGCCAGCAGCCAAGTTCGGGACTATGGCTACACCTTC.

CDR3 amino acids: CASSLGTGSGETQYF. The CDR3 bases are TGTGCCAGCAGTTTAGGGACAGGGTCAGGGGAGACCCAGTACTTC. This chain connects TRBV27 to TRBJ2-5; TRBD1 agrees at 9 bases. CDR3 length: 15 amino acids. Germline trimming cut 2 bases from V and 5 bases from J; bases unmatched to any gene: 6. Looked up from germline, CDR1 is MNHEY and CDR2 is SMNVEV (reference sequence).

The chain's CDR3 is CATGQGGQETQYF. CDR3 nucleotides: TGTGCCACCGGACAGGGCGGGCAAGAGACCCAGTACTTC. The V and J genes are TRBV24-1 and TRBJ2-5, with 8 bases aligning to TRBD1. CDR1 is KGHDR and CDR2 is SFDVKD in the germline V gene. Germline trimming cut 9 bases from V and 2 bases from J; bases unmatched to any gene: 4. The CDR3 consists of 13 residues.